These 12 T cell receptor beta chains originate from one sample sequenced in a study of T cell repertoires in cytomegalovirus infection. Using its own MiXCR run on the reads, TCRdb lists one record per CDR3 protein. The data contain hundreds of thousands of distinct CDR3 sequences, under 40% of them seen just once; the ten biggest clones take up 2.5% to 3%. Sequencing was performed on PBMCs. These receptors all come from a human donor in good health (CMV status not recorded). Some clones in this sample may be carry-over from other donors' samples.

This clonotype has only a few counts. The chain carries TRBV28 and TRBJ2-1; tentatively, D is TRBD1 or TRBD2 (5 bases each). Per germline, CDR1 MDHEN and CDR2 SYDVKM. The germline V and J ends were trimmed by 1 base and 2 bases, with 21 bases remaining between them. The CDR3 spans 19 residues. The CDR3, as DNA: TGTGCCAGCAGTTTATTGGTTGGGGCTAGCCGAACTACCTACAATGAGCAGTTCTTC. Protein: CASSLLVGASRTTYNEQFF.

The CDR3, as DNA: TGCGCCAGCACGGTGACAGGGGTCTCCTACAATGAGCAGTTCTTC. Translated, it gives CASTVTGVSYNEQFF. The chain couples TRBV5-1 to TRBJ2-1; 8 bases fit TRBD1. Germline V gene data show CDR1 as SGHRS and CDR2 as YFSETQ. J gave up 0 bases and V 6 bases, and 5 bases lay outside the gene matches. The CDR3 has 15 amino acids.

On this clonotype itself: Germline and junction disagree at one end, which may indicate a read error. The chain has TRBV5-4 and TRBJ2-2; tentative D call: TRBD2 (5 bases). The CDR3 length is 14 residues. Germline CDR1 is SGHNT and CDR2 is YYREEE (reference sequence). The CDR3 spells CASSLATNTGELLF. CDR3 nucleotides: TGTGCCAGCAGCTTGGCTACGAATACCGGGGAGCTGCTTTTT.

This clonotype showed up just a few times. The chain recombines TRBV7-8 with TRBJ1-1; a possible D gene is TRBD1 (5 bases). V lost 0 bases, J lost 8 bases, and 13 bases lay in between. Germline CDR1 and CDR2: SGHVS and FQNEAQ. CDR3 size: 14 residues. This CDR3 reads CASSLAGHRKEAFF. CDR3 nucleotide sequence: TGTGCCAGCAGCTTAGCCGGACACCGCAAGGAAGCTTTCTTT. Together with reference TRBV7-8 and TRBJ1-1, the CDR3 gives the full variable domain: GAGVSQSPRYKVAKRGQDVALRCDPISGHVSLFWYQQALGQGPEFLTYFQNEAQLDKSGLPSDRFFAERPEGSVSTLKIQRTQQEDSAVYLCASSLAGHRKEAFFGQGTRLTVV.

V usage is TRBV7-2 and J usage is TRBJ2-6, with no clear D. Germline CDR1 reads SGHTA; CDR2 reads FQGNSA. V was trimmed by 0 bases and J by 0 bases, leaving 18 bases between them. The CDR3 is made up of 20 amino acids. CDR3 in DNA: TGTGCCAGCAGCTTAGCGGGTCCTGGGATCATTAACTCTGGGGCCAACGTCCTGACTTTC. Its protein product is CASSLAGPGIINSGANVLTF.

This clonotype was recorded a few times. The chain is built from TRBV28 and TRBJ1-5; the D is unclear. Germline lookup yields CDR1 MDHEN and CDR2 SYDVKM. V was trimmed by 3 bases and J by 0 bases, leaving 18 bases between them. The CDR3 is 18 amino acids. DNA of the CDR3: TGTGCCAGCAGTTTTCTGATCACGGCAAAAACTAGCAATCAGCCCCAGCATTTT. The encoded protein is CASSFLITAKTSNQPQHF.

A few counts support this clonotype. The chain is built from TRBV12-3 or TRBV12-4 and TRBJ2-2, with D possibly TRBD1 on 5 matching bases. The CDR3 contains 15 residues. V was cut by 3 bases and J by 5 bases, with 13 bases left in between. CDR3 residues: CASSFDSRVTGELFF. CDR3 DNA: TGTGCCAGCAGTTTCGACAGTCGAGTTACCGGGGAGCTGTTTTTT.

This chain uses TRBV7-9 with TRBJ1-4; 8 bases line up with TRBD1. This CDR3 contains 15 residues. J lost 7 bases, V lost 1 base, and 5 bases had no gene match. The germline CDR1 and CDR2 sequences are SEHNR and FQNEAQ (reference sequence). CDR3 loop: CASSLGDRGAEKLFF. The CDR3 DNA is TGTGCCAGCAGCTTAGGAGACAGGGGAGCTGAAAAACTGTTTTTT.

There are a few counts of this clonotype. The J gene is TRBJ1-5, the V gene TRBV6-4; D is unresolved. Trimming took 4 bases from V and 2 from J, leaving 12 bases between them. This CDR3 comprises 15 residues. Germline V CDR1 and CDR2: MRHNA, SNTAGT. In DNA, the CDR3 is TGTGCCAGCAGTGCCTTTCCCGGGGGCAATCAGCCCCAGCATTTT. Translation gives CASSAFPGGNQPQHF.

This clonotype came up many times. V is TRBV14 and J is TRBJ2-7; D not certain. V was pared by 1 base and J by 2 bases, with 9 bases between. Germline V gives CDR1 SGHDN, CDR2 FVKESK. The CDR3 has 14 residues. The CDR3 here is CASSQVAGPYEQYF. The CDR3 DNA follows: TGTGCCAGCAGCCAAGTCGCAGGCCCCTACGAGCAGTACTTC.

This clonotype showed up just a few times. The rearrangement uses TRBV28 and TRBJ1-1; 7 bases agree with TRBD1. With 5 bases clipped from V and 1 base from J, the junction kept 7 bases outside the gene matches. This CDR3 spans 15 amino acids. CDR1 MDHEN and CDR2 SYDVKM come from the germline V gene. CDR3 DNA: TGTGCCAGCAGTCAATTGGACAGGAAGAACACTGAAGCTTTCTTT. Translating gives CASSQLDRKNTEAFF.

The chain carries TRBV4-1 and TRBJ1-1, with TRBD1 as a possible D gene (5 bases). The CDR3 totals 13 residues. CDR1 MGHRA and CDR2 YSYEKL come from the germline V gene. Trimming stripped 3 bases from V and 11 bases from J, with 16 bases between. The CDR3 DNA is TGCGCCAGCAGCCACCGTGGGGCAGATCGTGCTTTCTTT. Amino acids: CASSHRGADRAFF.